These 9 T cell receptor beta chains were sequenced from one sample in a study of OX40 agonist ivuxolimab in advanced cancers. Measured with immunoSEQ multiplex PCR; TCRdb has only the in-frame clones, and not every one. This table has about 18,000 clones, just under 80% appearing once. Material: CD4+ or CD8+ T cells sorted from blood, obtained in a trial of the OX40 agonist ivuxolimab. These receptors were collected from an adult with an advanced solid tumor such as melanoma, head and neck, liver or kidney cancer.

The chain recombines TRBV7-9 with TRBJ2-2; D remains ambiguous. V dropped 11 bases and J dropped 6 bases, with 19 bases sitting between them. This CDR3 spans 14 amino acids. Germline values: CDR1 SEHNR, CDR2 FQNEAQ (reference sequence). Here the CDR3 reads CAGRSPRRAGELFF. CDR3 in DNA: TGTGCCGGACGGAGCCCCCGACGGGCCGGGGAGCTGTTTTTT.

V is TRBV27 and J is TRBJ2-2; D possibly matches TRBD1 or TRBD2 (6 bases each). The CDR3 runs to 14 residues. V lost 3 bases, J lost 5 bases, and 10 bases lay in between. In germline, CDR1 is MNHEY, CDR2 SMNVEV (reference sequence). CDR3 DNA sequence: TGTGCCAGCAGTTTGCGGGACATTACCGGGGAGCTGTTTTTT. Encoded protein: CASSLRDITGELFF.

The CDR3 spells CASSTTGVGETQYF. The CDR3 DNA reads as TGTGCCAGCAGCACGACAGGGGTTGGGGAGACCCAGTACTTC. V usage is TRBV7-2 and J usage is TRBJ2-5; 8 nucleotides agree with TRBD1. With V trimmed by 5 bases and J by 5 bases, 7 bases remained unmatched. This CDR3 contains 14 residues. CDR1 and CDR2 from the germline V gene are SGHTA and FQGNSA.

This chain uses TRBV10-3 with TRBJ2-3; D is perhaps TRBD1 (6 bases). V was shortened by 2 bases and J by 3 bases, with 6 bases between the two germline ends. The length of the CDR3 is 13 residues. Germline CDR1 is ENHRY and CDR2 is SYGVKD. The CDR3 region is CAISEGQTDTQYF. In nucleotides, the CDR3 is TGTGCCATCAGTGAGGGACAGACAGATACGCAGTATTTT.

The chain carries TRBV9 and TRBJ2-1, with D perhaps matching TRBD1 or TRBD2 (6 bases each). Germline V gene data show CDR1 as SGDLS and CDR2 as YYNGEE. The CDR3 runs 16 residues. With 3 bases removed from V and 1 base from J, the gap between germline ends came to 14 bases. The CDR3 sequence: CASSGTGGGSYNEQFF. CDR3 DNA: TGTGCCAGCAGCGGAACTGGAGGGGGGTCCTACAATGAGCAGTTCTTC.

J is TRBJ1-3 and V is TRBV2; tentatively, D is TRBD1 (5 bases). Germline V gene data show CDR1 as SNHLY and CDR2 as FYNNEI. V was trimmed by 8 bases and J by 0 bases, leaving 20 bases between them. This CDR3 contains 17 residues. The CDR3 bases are TGTGCCAGCCGGGGGAAGGGACTCCTTGCCTCTGGAAACACCATATATTTT. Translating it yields CASRGKGLLASGNTIYF.

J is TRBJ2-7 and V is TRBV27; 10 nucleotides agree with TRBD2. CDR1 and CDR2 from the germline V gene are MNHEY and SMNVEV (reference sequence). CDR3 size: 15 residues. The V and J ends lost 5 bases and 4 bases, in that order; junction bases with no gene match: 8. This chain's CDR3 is CASSPQEAGGYEQYF. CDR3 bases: TGTGCCAGCAGTCCCCAAGAAGCGGGAGGGTACGAGCAGTACTTC.

The CDR3, as DNA: TGTGCCAGCAGCTTGGTTTACAGCCCTTACAATGAGCAGTTCTTC. As protein: CASSLVYSPYNEQFF. The chain uses TRBV5-6 and TRBJ2-1; no reliable D call. The germline V gene has CDR1 SGHDT and CDR2 YYEEEE. The CDR3 covers 15 residues. With 0 bases removed from V and 4 bases from J, the gap between germline ends came to 11 bases.

CDR3 residues: CASSTRGLWGYTF. In nucleotides, the CDR3 is TGTGCCAGTAGTACCCGGGGGCTTTGGGGCTACACCTTC. V and J are TRBV19 and TRBJ1-2, with D perhaps TRBD1 (6 bases). V was cut by 4 bases and J by 8 bases, with 14 bases left in between. Germline CDR1 is LNHDA and CDR2 is SQIVND (reference sequence). The CDR3 is made up of 13 amino acids.